The 16 T cell receptor beta chains given below trace back to one sample, sequenced in a study of CDR3 diversity in severe acne (dated by TCRdb to the late 2010s). The library was prepared using PCR. Sequenced on an Illumina HiSeq 2000. TCRdb ran its own pipeline on the public reads, namely fastp trimming at Q25 and MiXCR clone calling, and kept in-frame beta chains. Rows merge per CDR3 protein into single entries with the most common DNA and genes. The sample profile shows over 100,000 distinct CDR3 sequences; 51% of them were found once. The biggest ten clones account for over 10% of the sample. Sequenced input: blood. These receptors all come from a male donor with acne.

The V call is TRBV11-3, the J call TRBJ2-1; no definite D call. The V end was cut by 0 bases, the J end by 9 bases, with 9 bases between. In germline, CDR1 is SGHNT, CDR2 YENEEA. The CDR3 totals 13 residues. CDR3 sequence (DNA): TGTGCCAGCAGCTTAGATTTTGCCGGTGAGCAGTTCTTC. This codes for CASSLDFAGEQFF. The complete variable domain, with remaining parts taken from reference TRBV11-3 and TRBJ2-1, reads EAGVVQSPRYKIIEKKQPVAFWCNPISGHNTLYWYLQNLGQGPELLIRYENEEAVDDSQLPKDRFSAERLKGVDSTLKIQPAELGDSAVYLCASSLDFAGEQFFGPGTRLTVL.

The V and J genes are TRBV20-1 and TRBJ2-1; 9 nucleotides match TRBD2. CDR1 DFQATT and CDR2 SNEGSKA come from the germline V gene (reference sequence). The CDR3 contains 14 residues. J lost 8 bases, V lost 6 bases, and 11 bases had no gene match. Written as DNA, the CDR3 is TGCAGTGCCCCCGGGGGTAGCGGGAGCTATGAGCAGTTCTTC. This codes for CSAPGGSGSYEQFF.

This clonotype has a count of ten or more. This chain links TRBV25-1 with TRBJ1-2; D remains unclear. The CDR3 is 11 amino acids. Germline CDR1 MGHDK, CDR2 SYGVNS. Trimming cost V 0 bases and J 10 bases, with 6 bases left between them. The CDR3 region is CASSEYEDYTF. CDR3 DNA sequence: TGTGCCAGCAGTGAATACGAGGACTACACCTTC.

This chain connects TRBV12-3 or TRBV12-4 to TRBJ2-3; 9 bases map to TRBD1. Trimming cost V 6 bases and J 4 bases; bases outside gene matches: 8. There are 15 residues in the CDR3. The CDR3 sequence: CASRPGTGLPDTQYF. In DNA form, the CDR3 reads TGTGCCAGCAGACCCGGGACAGGGCTCCCAGATACGCAGTATTTT.

The chain uses TRBV25-1 and TRBJ2-2; 13 nucleotides align to TRBD2. V dropped 6 bases and J dropped 4; count of bases not matched to a gene: 8. Germline CDR1 is MGHDK and CDR2 is SYGVNS. The CDR3 covers 17 residues. Here the CDR3 DNA reads TGTGCCAGCAGCGGACTAGCGGGAGTTGAGGTCACCGGGGAGCTGTTTTTT. Encoded protein: CASSGLAGVEVTGELFF.

The chain joins TRBV5-6 to TRBJ1-5; D perhaps matches TRBD1 (5 bases). The CDR3 is 16 amino acids. V was cut by 4 bases and J by 4 bases, with 18 bases left in between. From germline, CDR1 is SGHDT and CDR2 YYEEEE. CDR3 region: CASSPWGGDFNQPQHF. The CDR3 nucleotides are TGTGCCAGCAGCCCATGGGGAGGGGACTTTAATCAGCCCCAGCATTTT.

In this sample, this clonotype turned up a few times. V and J are TRBV11-2 and TRBJ2-2; D uncertain. CDR1 SGHAT and CDR2 FQNNGV come from the germline V gene. The CDR3 is made up of 14 amino acids. Trimming stripped 3 bases from V and 4 bases from J, with 9 bases between. CDR3 nucleotides: TGTGCCAGCAGCTTCCTAGTGACCACCGGGGAGCTGTTTTTT. Its protein product is CASSFLVTTGELFF. Based on the CDR3 plus reference TRBV11-2 and TRBJ2-2, the full variable domain is EAGVAQSPRYKIIEKRQSVAFWCNPISGHATLYWYQQILGQGPKLLIQFQNNGVVDDSQLPKDRFSAERLKGVDSTLKIQPAKLEDSAVYLCASSFLVTTGELFFGEGSRLTVL.

The rearrangement uses TRBV27 and TRBJ2-5; D gene ambiguous. The CDR3 runs 12 residues. V was clipped by 3 bases and J by 9 bases, with 11 bases between them. The V gene's germline CDR1 is MNHEY and CDR2 SMNVEV (reference sequence). CDR3 sequence (DNA): TGTGCCAGCAGTTTGCCTCCAGTGGCCCAGTACTTC. Translation gives CASSLPPVAQYF.

The rearrangement joins TRBV19 to TRBJ2-3; D remains unclear. The V and J ends lost 6 bases and 1 base respectively, with 11 bases between them. CDR1 LNHDA and CDR2 SQIVND come from the germline V gene (reference sequence). CDR3 length: 14 amino acids. The CDR3 is CASSFAAGTDTQYF. As DNA, the CDR3 is TGTGCCAGTAGCTTCGCGGCAGGCACAGATACGCAGTATTTT.

This clonotype was picked up one time. The J gene is TRBJ1-1, the V gene TRBV9; D is undetermined. The CDR3 spans 12 residues. The V end was cut by 4 bases, the J end by 7 bases, with 11 bases between. Germline CDR1 SGDLS, CDR2 YYNGEE. CDR3 amino acids: CASSPAGNEAFF. Written as DNA, the CDR3 is TGTGCCAGCAGCCCGGCAGGTAATGAAGCTTTCTTT.

This clonotype was recorded at least ten times. The chain is built from TRBV12-3 or TRBV12-4 and TRBJ2-3; the match to TRBD2 covers 13 bases. Losses at the gene ends were 4 bases for V and 3 bases for J; bases not matched to a gene: 4. This CDR3 comprises 16 residues. Here the CDR3 DNA reads TGTGCCAGCAGTTCACGGACTAGCGGGGGTACAGATACGCAGTATTTT. This sequence encodes CASSSRTSGGTDTQYF.

The chain couples TRBV28 to TRBJ2-1; possibly TRBD2 for D (7 bases). CDR3 size: 14 residues. Trimming pared 6 bases from V and 2 bases from J, leaving 11 bases between. Germline V gives CDR1 MDHEN, CDR2 SYDVKM. The CDR3 loop reads CASSRGAAYNEQFF. DNA for the CDR3: TGTGCCAGCAGCCGGGGGGCGGCCTACAATGAGCAGTTCTTC.

This clonotype was recorded a few times. For the CDR3, the DNA is TGTGCCAGCAGTTTAATCGGACTAGCGGGGGCTTACGAGCAGTACTTC. This encodes CASSLIGLAGAYEQYF. This chain connects TRBV28 to TRBJ2-7; 13 bases are shared with TRBD2. J was trimmed by 4 bases and V by 2 bases; bases with no gene match: 5. The germline gives CDR1 MDHEN, CDR2 SYDVKM. The CDR3 contains 16 residues.

This clonotype has only a few counts. A read error may produce the germline difference seen at one junction end. V gene TRBV10-3 combines with J gene TRBJ1-6, with D hard to call. Germline assignment: CDR1 ENHRY and CDR2 SYGVKD. The CDR3 runs to 16 residues. The CDR3 loop is CASSSFDILTRAPLHF. The CDR3 region has the DNA TGTGCCAGCAGTTCCTTCGATATTCTAACCAGAGCACCCCTCCACTTT.

This clonotype appeared many times. The V and J genes are TRBV15 and TRBJ2-1; no definite D call. From germline, CDR1 is LNHNV and CDR2 YYDKDF (reference sequence). Trimming stripped 1 base from V and 3 bases from J, with 10 bases between. This CDR3 contains 15 residues. CDR3 coding DNA: TGTGCCACCAGCAGAGTGGTTGGGGACTACAATGAGCAGTTCTTC. This encodes CATSRVVGDYNEQFF.

The rearrangement links TRBV20-1 to TRBJ1-1, with D unresolved. V lost 6 bases and J 3 bases, leaving 5 bases between the germline ends. This CDR3 region has 10 residues. The germline V gene encodes CDR1 DFQATT and CDR2 SNEGSKA (reference sequence). CDR3 residues: CSAEDTEAFF. Here the CDR3 DNA reads TGCAGTGCCGAGGACACTGAAGCTTTCTTT.